Listed below are T cell receptor beta chains from one sample, sequenced in a study of vaccination and CD4 T cells after COVID-19. MiXCR, applied by TCRdb to the PCR reads, yields one record per CDR3 protein. The sample shows 15,000 or so distinct CDR3 sequences, approximately 37% of them seen only once. Antigens for these TCRs are unknown. Sequencing used cultured CD4+ T cells from blood. These receptors all come from a human donor with COVID-19. CDR3s include the opening cysteine and the closing phenylalanine or tryptophan. The D gene is left open where the match is weak. Part of the rows lack a size; the others show once, few, many or a class for expanded clones.

v_gene: TRBV10-3
len: 12
j_gene: TRBJ2-5
d_gene: .
abundance: .
CDR3nt: TGTGCCATCAGTGGATCCCGCGAGACCCAGTACTTC
CDR3aa: CAISGSRETQYF

v_gene: TRBV6-5
len: 13
j_gene: TRBJ2-2
d_gene: .
abundance: .
CDR3nt: TGTGCCAGCAGTTACTCGAGAGACGGGGAGCTGTTTTTT
CDR3aa: CASSYSRDGELFF

v_gene: TRBV6-2/TRBV6-3
len: 15
j_gene: TRBJ1-4
d_gene: .
abundance: .
CDR3nt: TGTGCCAGCAGTTACTCGGGGGCTACTAATGAAAAACTGTTTTTT
CDR3aa: CASSYSGATNEKLFF

v_gene: TRBV5-5
len: 16
j_gene: TRBJ1-5
d_gene: .
abundance: .
CDR3nt: TGTGCCAGCAGCTGGGGGGGCGTAGGGAGCAATCAGCCCCAGCATTTT
CDR3aa: CASSWGGVGSNQPQHF

v_gene: TRBV11-2
len: 15
j_gene: TRBJ2-3
d_gene: .
abundance: .
CDR3nt: TGTGCCAGCAGCCCAACGGGGGGCCCGACAGATACGCAGTATTTT
CDR3aa: CASSPTGGPTDTQYF

v_gene: TRBV20-1
len: 15
j_gene: TRBJ2-3
d_gene: .
abundance: .
CDR3nt: TGCAGTGGCAGCCCCCCGGGACAACCCACAGATACGCAGTATTTT
CDR3aa: CSGSPPGQPTDTQYF

v_gene: TRBV5-1
len: 15
j_gene: TRBJ2-1
d_gene: TRBD1
abundance: few
CDR3nt: TGCGCCAGCAGCTTGGACGGGACAGGGAACAATGAGCAGTTCTTC
CDR3aa: CASSLDGTGNNEQFF

v_gene: TRBV27
len: 14
j_gene: TRBJ2-7
d_gene: .
abundance: .
CDR3nt: TGTGCCAGCAGTTCCGGGACCCAGGCCTACGAGCAGTACTTC
CDR3aa: CASSSGTQAYEQYF

v_gene: TRBV7-9
len: 14
j_gene: TRBJ1-5
d_gene: .
abundance: few
CDR3nt: TGTGCCAGCAGCTCGGACAGCCAAAATCAGCCCCAGCATTTT
CDR3aa: CASSSDSQNQPQHF

v_gene: TRBV6-2/TRBV6-3
len: 17
j_gene: TRBJ1-5
d_gene: .
abundance: .
CDR3nt: TGTGCCAGCAGTTACTCCCAAGGAGGGGTGAGCAATCAGCCCCAGCATTTT
CDR3aa: CASSYSQGGVSNQPQHF

v_gene: TRBV29-1
len: 13
j_gene: TRBJ1-2
d_gene: .
abundance: .
CDR3nt: TGCAGCGTTGATCTGGGACTGAACTATGGCTACACCTTC
CDR3aa: CSVDLGLNYGYTF

v_gene: TRBV10-3
len: 13
j_gene: TRBJ2-3
d_gene: .
abundance: few
CDR3nt: TGTGCCATCGGGATTAGCGGCACAGATACGCAGTATTTT
CDR3aa: CAIGISGTDTQYF

v_gene: TRBV9
len: 16
j_gene: TRBJ2-7
d_gene: .
abundance: .
CDR3nt: TGTGCCAGCAGCGTAGCTCCAGGGGGGAGCTCCTACGAGCAGTACTTC
CDR3aa: CASSVAPGGSSYEQYF

v_gene: TRBV15
len: 13
j_gene: TRBJ2-7
d_gene: TRBD1
abundance: .
CDR3nt: TGTGCCACCAGCAAGGACAGGGGGAGGGAGCAGTACTTC
CDR3aa: CATSKDRGREQYF

v_gene: TRBV5-4
len: 13
j_gene: TRBJ2-7
d_gene: .
abundance: few
CDR3nt: TGTGCCAGCAGCTCTCCGGTGTCTTACGAGCAGTACTTC
CDR3aa: CASSSPVSYEQYF

v_gene: TRBV9
len: 16
j_gene: TRBJ2-3
d_gene: TRBD1
abundance: once
CDR3nt: TGTGCCAGCAGCGGCGGACAGGGGGTAGTAACAGATACGCAGTATTTT
CDR3aa: CASSGGQGVVTDTQYF

v_gene: TRBV6-4
len: 16
j_gene: TRBJ2-3
d_gene: .
abundance: .
CDR3nt: TGTGCCAGCAGTGACTCGAATCGGGGGGCCACAGATACGCAGTATTTT
CDR3aa: CASSDSNRGATDTQYF

v_gene: TRBV20-1
len: 14
j_gene: TRBJ1-4
d_gene: TRBD1
abundance: .
CDR3nt: TGCAGTGCTAGGCCGGGACAGCAAAATGAAAAACTGTTTTTT
CDR3aa: CSARPGQQNEKLFF

v_gene: TRBV6-1
len: 11
j_gene: TRBJ2-3
d_gene: .
abundance: few
CDR3nt: TGTGCCAGCAGAGTCACAGATACGCAGTATTTT
CDR3aa: CASRVTDTQYF

v_gene: TRBV2
len: 15
j_gene: TRBJ2-7
d_gene: .
abundance: .
CDR3nt: TGTGCCAGCACTCCCCAGACCGGGGACTCAGACGAGCAGTACTTC
CDR3aa: CASTPQTGDSDEQYF

v_gene: TRBV19
len: 16
j_gene: TRBJ2-5
d_gene: TRBD1
abundance: few
CDR3nt: TGTGCCAGTAGTGCCGACCTGGGACAGGGGAGGGAGACCCAGTACTTC
CDR3aa: CASSADLGQGRETQYF

v_gene: TRBV28
len: 15
j_gene: TRBJ1-5
d_gene: .
abundance: once
CDR3nt: TGTGCCAGCAGCCAGGTTTTGGGCCGGACTCAGCCCCAGCATTTT
CDR3aa: CASSQVLGRTQPQHF

v_gene: TRBV4-1
len: 14
j_gene: TRBJ2-7
d_gene: TRBD1
abundance: .
CDR3nt: TGCGCCAGCAGCCAAGATATTACAGGGGGCTTAGTGTACTTC
CDR3aa: CASSQDITGGLVYF

v_gene: TRBV19
len: 16
j_gene: TRBJ1-2
d_gene: TRBD1
abundance: .
CDR3nt: TGTGCCAGTAATAGTATCTGGGACAGGGGGGACTATGGCTACACCTTC
CDR3aa: CASNSIWDRGDYGYTF

v_gene: TRBV2
len: 14
j_gene: TRBJ1-2
d_gene: TRBD1
abundance: few
CDR3nt: TGTGCCAACCCTCGGACAGGGGAAGGATATGGCTACACCTTC
CDR3aa: CANPRTGEGYGYTF

v_gene: TRBV5-1
len: 14
j_gene: TRBJ1-1
d_gene: TRBD1
abundance: .
CDR3nt: TGCGCCAGCAGCTTAAGGACAGGGAACGCTGAAGCTTCCTTT
CDR3aa: CASSLRTGNAEASF

v_gene: TRBV27
len: 16
j_gene: TRBJ2-1
d_gene: TRBD2
abundance: few
CDR3nt: TGTGCCAGCAGTCCCGGTCCAGCGGGGCCCTACAATGAGCAGTTCTTC
CDR3aa: CASSPGPAGPYNEQFF

v_gene: TRBV20-1
len: 14
j_gene: TRBJ1-1
d_gene: TRBD1
abundance: .
CDR3nt: TGCAGTGCTACTGGACAGGGATGGAACACTGAAGCTTTCTTT
CDR3aa: CSATGQGWNTEAFF

v_gene: TRBV12-2
len: 19
j_gene: TRBJ2-5
d_gene: .
abundance: .
CDR3nt: TGTGCAAGTCGCTTAGCGCTAGATAAGCGGGGGCGATCCCAAGAGACCCAGTACTTC
CDR3aa: CASRLALDKRGRSQETQYF

v_gene: TRBV10-2
len: 13
j_gene: TRBJ2-7
d_gene: TRBD1
abundance: .
CDR3nt: TGCGCCAGCAGACTCGACAGGGGCTACGAGCAGTACTTC
CDR3aa: CASRLDRGYEQYF

v_gene: TRBV19
len: 14
j_gene: TRBJ1-1
d_gene: TRBD1
abundance: few
CDR3nt: TGTGCCAGTAGTAGGGGGACAGGGGTGACTGAAGCTTTCTTT
CDR3aa: CASSRGTGVTEAFF

v_gene: TRBV28
len: 14
j_gene: TRBJ1-5
d_gene: .
abundance: .
CDR3nt: TGTGCCAGCATGGAGGGCGCAACCAATCAGCCCCAGCATTTT
CDR3aa: CASMEGATNQPQHF

v_gene: TRBV6-1
len: 10
j_gene: TRBJ1-1
d_gene: .
abundance: .
CDR3nt: TGTGCCAGCGGACCGACTGGAGCTTTCTTT
CDR3aa: CASGPTGAFF

v_gene: TRBV6-2/TRBV6-3
len: 13
j_gene: TRBJ2-7
d_gene: TRBD2
abundance: few
CDR3nt: TGTGCCAGCAGACCCGGGACTAGCTTCGAGCAGTACTTC
CDR3aa: CASRPGTSFEQYF

v_gene: TRBV20-1
len: 18
j_gene: TRBJ1-5
d_gene: TRBD1
abundance: few
CDR3nt: TGCAGTGCTAGAGACCTCGGACAGGGGGTGAATTCCAATCAGCCCCAGCATTTT
CDR3aa: CSARDLGQGVNSNQPQHF

v_gene: TRBV11-2
len: 14
j_gene: TRBJ1-2
d_gene: TRBD1
abundance: .
CDR3nt: TGTGCCAGCAGCTTAGATAACCCGGGACAGTCCTACACCTTC
CDR3aa: CASSLDNPGQSYTF

v_gene: TRBV15
len: 15
j_gene: TRBJ2-7
d_gene: .
abundance: few
CDR3nt: TGTGCCACCAGCAGAGCCAGAGGTGGACCCTACGAGCAGTACTTC
CDR3aa: CATSRARGGPYEQYF

v_gene: TRBV7-9
len: 14
j_gene: TRBJ1-5
d_gene: .
abundance: .
CDR3nt: TGTGCCAGCAGCTTGTCAGAAAGGAATCAGCCCCAGCATTTT
CDR3aa: CASSLSERNQPQHF

v_gene: TRBV7-9
len: 16
j_gene: TRBJ1-4
d_gene: .
abundance: .
CDR3nt: TGTGCCAGCAGCTTAGGGTTGGGTACCTCTAATGAAAAACTGTTTTTT
CDR3aa: CASSLGLGTSNEKLFF

v_gene: TRBV24-1
len: 13
j_gene: TRBJ2-3
d_gene: .
abundance: .
CDR3nt: TGTGCCACCAGTCGACAGGGCACAGATACGCAGTATTTT
CDR3aa: CATSRQGTDTQYF

v_gene: TRBV28
len: 12
j_gene: TRBJ2-7
d_gene: .
abundance: .
CDR3nt: TGTGCCAGCAGGGCCGACGGTTACGAGCAGTACTTC
CDR3aa: CASRADGYEQYF

v_gene: TRBV11-3
len: 15
j_gene: TRBJ2-7
d_gene: TRBD1
abundance: few
CDR3nt: TGTGCCAGCAGCTCAGGGACAGTTAGCTCCTACGAGCAGTACTTC
CDR3aa: CASSSGTVSSYEQYF

v_gene: TRBV6-4
len: 17
j_gene: TRBJ1-2
d_gene: .
abundance: few
CDR3nt: TGTGCCAGCAGTGCCGATCCGTTCCCCCACCGGCGTTATGGCTACACCTTC
CDR3aa: CASSADPFPHRRYGYTF

v_gene: TRBV5-1
len: 14
j_gene: TRBJ1-2
d_gene: .
abundance: .
CDR3nt: TGCGCCAGCAGCGTGGTTAGTGGACAGCGGTATTTTCGCTTC
CDR3aa: CASSVVSGQRYFRF

v_gene: TRBV10-3
len: 16
j_gene: TRBJ2-3
d_gene: TRBD2
abundance: .
CDR3nt: TGTGCCATCAGTACCGGGACTAGCGGAGTCACAGATACGCAGTATTTT
CDR3aa: CAISTGTSGVTDTQYF

v_gene: TRBV7-6
len: 14
j_gene: TRBJ1-4
d_gene: TRBD1
abundance: .
CDR3nt: TGTGCTAGCAGCCCCCTGGACAGGGCCGAAAAACTGTTTTTT
CDR3aa: CASSPLDRAEKLFF

v_gene: TRBV20-1
len: 15
j_gene: TRBJ2-7
d_gene: .
abundance: .
CDR3nt: TGCAGTGCTCGAGACCGGCGGGACATCATCTACGAGCAGTACTTC
CDR3aa: CSARDRRDIIYEQYF

v_gene: TRBV10-3
len: 12
j_gene: TRBJ2-1
d_gene: .
abundance: .
CDR3nt: TGTGCCATCAACAGGGAGGACAATGAGCAGTTCTTC
CDR3aa: CAINREDNEQFF

v_gene: TRBV19
len: 16
j_gene: TRBJ1-6
d_gene: .
abundance: .
CDR3nt: TGTGCCAGTAGTATAGATCCTGGGCAGCTCGGGTCACCCCTCCACTTT
CDR3aa: CASSIDPGQLGSPLHF

v_gene: TRBV5-8
len: 13
j_gene: TRBJ2-7
d_gene: .
abundance: .
CDR3nt: TGTGCCAGCAGCCTTGACAGCACCTACGAGCAGTACTTC
CDR3aa: CASSLDSTYEQYF

v_gene: TRBV20-1
len: 13
j_gene: TRBJ1-3
d_gene: .
abundance: .
CDR3nt: TGCAGCGTAGAAGGGGGCTCTGGAAACACCATATATTTT
CDR3aa: CSVEGGSGNTIYF

v_gene: TRBV6-1
len: 16
j_gene: TRBJ2-3
d_gene: TRBD2
abundance: few
CDR3nt: TGTGCCAGCAGTAACCGACTAGCCAGCAGCACAGATACGCAGTATTTT
CDR3aa: CASSNRLASSTDTQYF

v_gene: TRBV29-1
len: 13
j_gene: TRBJ1-2
d_gene: .
abundance: .
CDR3nt: TGCAGCGTTGAGCCCCAGGGGACGTATGGCTACACCTTC
CDR3aa: CSVEPQGTYGYTF